These 7 T cell receptor beta chains were sequenced from one sample in a study of blood T cell repertoires in COVID-19. The method was immunoSEQ multiplex PCR; TCRdb's version includes in-frame clones alone and lacks a portion of them. The data contain some 490,000 clones, 80% to 90% of them singletons. Input material: peripheral blood. These TCRs come from a human donor in a cohort sampled during active COVID-19.

The sample holds one count of this clone. CDR3 residues: CASSPGGTGGAGEKLFF. CDR3 bases: TGTGCCAGCAGTCCCGGGGGGACAGGGGGCGCGGGTGAAAAACTGTTTTTT. The rearrangement links TRBV6-6 to TRBJ1-4, with 12 bases aligning to TRBD1. This CDR3 has 17 residues. J gave up 7 bases and V 5 bases, and 11 bases lay outside the gene matches. Germline V CDR1 and CDR2: MNHNY, SVGAGI (reference sequence).

J is TRBJ1-1 and V is TRBV19; 8 bases map to TRBD1. CDR3 length: 14 residues. The trim removed 6 bases at V and 6 bases at J, leaving 9 bases unmatched. Germline values: CDR1 LNHDA, CDR2 SQIVND (reference sequence). CDR3 region: CASRPQGDRAEAFF. The CDR3, as DNA: TGTGCCAGTAGACCACAGGGGGATAGGGCTGAAGCTTTCTTT.

The rearrangement uses TRBV7-3 and TRBJ2-3; 11 nucleotides line up with TRBD2. Germline values: CDR1 SGHTA, CDR2 FQGTGA. The trim removed 3 bases at V and 2 bases at J, leaving 7 bases unmatched. CDR3 size: 17 residues. CDR3 residues: CASSLGLAGGHTDTQYF. The CDR3 DNA is TGTGCCAGCAGCTTGGGCCTAGCGGGAGGCCACACAGATACGCAGTATTTT.

The chain carries TRBV5-4 and TRBJ2-7, with 11 bases fitting TRBD2. From germline, CDR1 is SGHNT and CDR2 YYREEE (reference sequence). The CDR3 length is 15 residues. Trimming at V came to 0 bases and at J to 5 bases, leaving 4 bases not matched to a gene. The chain's CDR3 is CASSLGLAGRDEQYF. In nucleotides, the CDR3 is TGTGCCAGCAGCTTGGGACTAGCGGGAAGGGACGAGCAGTACTTC.

This sequence joins TRBV7-3 and TRBJ2-5; TRBD1 matches 8 bases. The CDR3 consists of 14 residues. Germline-derived CDR1 and CDR2 are SGHTA and FQGTGA. V was clipped by 5 bases and J by 4 bases; unmatched bases: 6. The CDR3: CASSADRVSETQYF. DNA of the CDR3: TGTGCCAGCAGCGCGGACAGGGTATCAGAGACCCAGTACTTC.

This chain joins TRBV28 and TRBJ1-1; weak D call: TRBD1 (5 bases). Trimming cost V 7 bases and J 5 bases, with 14 bases left between them. The CDR3 contains 13 residues. Germline V lookup: CDR1 MDHEN, CDR2 SYDVKM. The CDR3 region is CASTQETGTEAFF. The CDR3 DNA is TGTGCCAGCACCCAAGAAACAGGAACTGAAGCTTTCTTT.

In its sample, this clone was seen once. The rearrangement links TRBV3-1 (or the pseudogene TRBV3-2) to TRBJ1-4; a weak D match, TRBD1 (5 bases). V was pared by 6 bases and J by 0 bases, with 14 bases between. The CDR3 is made up of 16 amino acids. Germline V gives CDR1 LGHDT, CDR2 YNNKEL (reference sequence). CDR3 in DNA: TGTGCCAGCAGGCGTCGTCAGGGTTCAACTAATGAAAAACTGTTTTTT. Protein: CASRRRQGSTNEKLFF.